This T cell receptor (beta chain) was sequenced during a study of graft-versus-host responses after intestinal transplantation. Overall study: Among the recipients, all got anti-thymocyte globulin induction and then tacrolimus and steroids for 2 to 3 years.

V shed 3 bases and J 7 bases; nucleotides not matched to a gene: 12. This CDR3 has 17 amino acids. Germline assignment: CDR1 SNHLY and CDR2 FYNNEI. Sequencing was performed with immunoSEQ multiplex PCR; in TCRdb, only in-frame clones are kept and a portion is missing. This sample has 74,000 or so clones, with about 92% found just once. The V gene is TRBV2, the J gene TRBJ2-1; 10 bases are shared with TRBD2. The receptor's source is a human patient who received an intestinal transplant, so some T cells may come from the graft donor. The sequenced sample was PBMCs, obtained 98 days after intestinal transplantation. CDR3 nucleotide sequence: TGTGCCAGCAGTGACCCAGGACTAGCGGAGGGGGGGAATGAGCAGTTCTTC. It yields the protein CASSDPGLAEGGNEQFF.